This is a list of T cell receptor beta chains from one sample in a study of T cells after yellow fever vaccination. TCRdb reanalysed the 5' RACE reads using MiXCR and keeps one entry per CDR3 protein. The table lists roughly 62,000 distinct CDR3 sequences, more than 5.5% of them singletons. This specimen consisted of CD8+ T cells sorted from PBMCs, obtained on the day of the first yellow fever vaccination. Receptors originate from a man in his late teens or twenties who received the YFV17D yellow fever vaccine. Each CDR3 is given with its conserved first and last residue. The D gene is left open where the match is weak. The size of a clone is reported for some rows only, either as once, few or many, or as a class for expanded clones.

d_gene	abundance	v_gene	j_gene	CDR3nt	CDR3aa
NA	NA	TRBV4-3	TRBJ2-3	TGCGCCAGCAGCCAAGATCGGACCTTCCCTAGCACAGATACGCAGTATTTT	CASSQDRTFPSTDTQYF
NA	few	TRBV3-1	TRBJ2-2	TGTGCCAGCAGCCAAGTTATCGGCGGCGGGGAGCTGTTTTTT	CASSQVIGGGELFF
TRBD2	NA	TRBV5-1	TRBJ2-1	TGCGCCAGCAGTTTTCTTTGGGGACTAGCTCATTATAGCTCCTACAATGAGCAGTTTTTC	CASSFLWGLAHYSSYNEQFF
NA	many	TRBV20-1	TRBJ1-6	TGCACCGGGCGGACCCCGGGAAATTCACCCCTCCACTTT	CTGRTPGNSPLHF
TRBD1	many	TRBV20-1	TRBJ2-1	TGCAGTGCTAGAGATCTTGGGACAGGGCTCCACAGCTCCTACAATGAGCAGTTCTTC	CSARDLGTGLHSSYNEQFF
NA	many	TRBV29-1	TRBJ2-5	TGCAGCGTTCGGGCTGGGGAAACCCAGTACTTC	CSVRAGETQYF
NA	NA	TRBV27	TRBJ1-2	TGTGCCAGCAGTTTCCTAGACAGGAACTATGGCTACACCTTC	CASSFLDRNYGYTF
TRBD1	NA	TRBV9	TRBJ1-2	TGTGCCAGCAGCGTAGACTATCTGGGGACAGACATCTATGGCTACACCTTC	CASSVDYLGTDIYGYTF
NA	few	TRBV6-1	TRBJ2-7	TGTGCCAGTGTCCGGGCCGGGGGGCCCCACGAGCAGTACTTC	CASVRAGGPHEQYF
NA	many	TRBV4-3	TRBJ1-6	TGCGCCAGCAGCCAAGATCCGGGGACCCAAAATTCACCCCTCCACTTT	CASSQDPGTQNSPLHF
NA	many	TRBV4-2	TRBJ1-5	TGTGCCAGCAGTGACCGGGTTGTCGATCAGCCCCAGCATTTT	CASSDRVVDQPQHF
NA	many	TRBV20-1	TRBJ1-6	TGCAGTGCTAGAGGCCACAGGGAGAATTCACCCCTCCACTTT	CSARGHRENSPLHF
NA	many	TRBV5-1	TRBJ1-1	TGCGCCAGCAGCCCCGGCATTACGAACACTGAAGCTTTCTTT	CASSPGITNTEAFF
NA	many	TRBV19	TRBJ1-2	TGTGCCAGTAAAGGGAATGGCTACACCTTC	CASKGNGYTF
NA	few	TRBV7-9	TRBJ1-1	TGTGCCAGCAGCTTAGGCGGGTCGGACACTGAAGCTTTCTTT	CASSLGGSDTEAFF
TRBD2	few	TRBV4-3	TRBJ2-1	TGCGCCAGCAGCCAAGATTGGGGGGGACTCTACAATGAGCAGTTCTTC	CASSQDWGGLYNEQFF
TRBD2	many	TRBV9	TRBJ2-1	TGTGCCAGCAGCATTGGCGGGGGGGCGGGCAATGAGCAGTTCTTC	CASSIGGGAGNEQFF
NA	many	TRBV4-1	TRBJ2-5	TGCGCCAGCAGCCAAGAGGGGAGGATTACAGAGACCCAGTACTTC	CASSQEGRITETQYF
NA	many	TRBV12-3/TRBV12-4	TRBJ1-1	TGTGCCAGCAGTGGCCAGGGTGGGGGGAACACTGAAGCTTTCTTT	CASSGQGGGNTEAFF
NA	NA	TRBV29-1	TRBJ2-2	TGCAGCGTTGTCGGGACACTTACGGGGAACACCGGGGAGCTGTTTTTT	CSVVGTLTGNTGELFF
NA	many	TRBV20-1	TRBJ1-6	TGCAGTGCGATGGACCTCGGGCCGTTGGGACCCCTCCACTTT	CSAMDLGPLGPLHF
NA	few	TRBV5-4	TRBJ2-3	TGTGCCAGCAGATGGTCCGGAGGGGGCACAGATACGCAGTATTTT	CASRWSGGGTDTQYF
TRBD2	many	TRBV9	TRBJ2-7	TGTGCCAGCAGCGTAGGGGCGAGCGGGGGGGTCGAGCAGTACTTC	CASSVGASGGVEQYF
NA	few	TRBV5-1	TRBJ2-7	TGCGCCAGCAGCTTAACTAACTCCTACGAGCAGTACTTC	CASSLTNSYEQYF
NA	many	TRBV27	TRBJ1-5	TGTGCCAGCGGCTCAAGCAATCAGCCCCAGCATTTT	CASGSSNQPQHF
TRBD1	many	TRBV27	TRBJ2-2	TGTGCCAGCAGTTGGGACAGGGTTACCGGGGAGCTGTTTTTT	CASSWDRVTGELFF
NA	few	TRBV4-3	TRBJ1-2	TGCGCCAGCAGCCAAGGCACCGACCAGGTCAGGGGCTACACCTTC	CASSQGTDQVRGYTF
NA	few	TRBV5-4	TRBJ1-6	TGTGCCAGCAGCCCCTGGGACGGACATAATTCACCCCTCCACTTT	CASSPWDGHNSPLHF
NA	many	TRBV29-1	TRBJ2-5	TGCAGCGTTGAAGGGGGGGTGGAGACCCAGTACTTC	CSVEGGVETQYF
NA	few	TRBV20-1	TRBJ2-3	TGCAGTGCTAGTCAGGGATCGGGGTTTGGCACAGATACGCAGTATTTT	CSASQGSGFGTDTQYF
NA	few	TRBV3-1	TRBJ2-1	TGTGCCAGCACCTCCATACAGGGTGGCCTAAACAATGAGCAGTTCTTC	CASTSIQGGLNNEQFF
NA	many	TRBV12-3/TRBV12-4	TRBJ2-1	TGTGCCAGCAGTTTAGCGAAATTGACTAGACGGGAGCAGTTCTTC	CASSLAKLTRREQFF
NA	many	TRBV12-3/TRBV12-4	TRBJ1-5	TGTGCCAGTTTCGTCTCGGGGGGCGCAGAGGATCAGCCCCAGCATTTT	CASFVSGGAEDQPQHF
NA	many	TRBV24-1	TRBJ1-2	TGTGCCACCAGTGATTCGGACAGACCTAACTATGGCTACACCTTC	CATSDSDRPNYGYTF
NA	few	TRBV12-3/TRBV12-4	TRBJ1-1	TGTGCCAGCAGTCCCCCGTATGAATCGGGTGCTTTCTTT	CASSPPYESGAFF
NA	few	TRBV2	TRBJ2-7	TGTGCCAGCAGTGAACACCCGCTGCCCTACGAGCAGTACTTC	CASSEHPLPYEQYF
NA	many	TRBV7-2	TRBJ2-2	TGTGCCAGCAGCCCAACCTACCTGAACACCGGGGAGCTGTTTTTT	CASSPTYLNTGELFF
NA	NA	TRBV7-9	TRBJ1-3	TGTGCCAGCAGCAGACCGGGACGGAAGGGAAACACCATATATTTT	CASSRPGRKGNTIYF
NA	NA	TRBV11-2	TRBJ2-1	TGTGCCAGCAGCTTAGGAGGTGGGGACCATGAGCAGTTCTTC	CASSLGGGDHEQFF